This TCR beta chain was recovered during a study of low-dose radiotherapy and immunotherapy resistance in tumors. Time point meaning: before trial treatment. This clonotype showed up many times. Covering alpha and beta chains, TRAV- and TRBV-specific primers were used for the first-strand cDNA. TCRs were put through approximately 20 PCR cycles of amplification with Phusion. A constant-region primer and the V-primer adapter served as the primer pair. From the reads, TCRdb called clonotypes with MiXCR, one entry per CDR3 protein. The sample holds 64,000 or so distinct CDR3 sequences; less than 35% are singletons and the top ten take over 8.5%. The germline gives CDR1 SGHRS, CDR2 YFSETQ. Deletions cut 1 base from V and 0 bases from J, with 7 bases between. The CDR3 length is 14 residues.

The sample in question was PBMCs, obtained before treatment. The clonotype comes from a female donor with ovarian cancer. The genes are TRBV5-1 and TRBJ1-2; no clear D. Here the CDR3 DNA reads TGCGCCAGCAGCTTGAACATGGCTAACTATGGCTACACCTTC. This translates into CASSLNMANYGYTF.